This T cell receptor (beta chain) stems from a study of spatial heterogeneity in lung cancer. Every TCR cDNA molecule carried a tag that served as a unique molecular identifier. TCRdb redid the calling of the 5' RACE reads with MiXCR, one entry per CDR3 protein. The sample has about 21,000 distinct CDR3 sequences, 4% to 5% seen once. As to time point: sample taken at primary tumor resection. The study sequenced unsorted whole RNA from tumor, nontumor lung or frozen PBMC. By share, this clonotype ranks as medium-sized. This clonotype originated in a male donor with early-stage non-small cell lung cancer. The sample was PBMCs, taken at surgery.

CDR3: CSVELGRSNEQFF. In DNA, the CDR3 is TGCAGCGTCGAGCTTGGGAGAAGCAATGAGCAGTTCTTC. This chain joins TRBV29-1 and TRBJ2-1; the D gene is possibly TRBD2 (5 bases). V lost 6 bases and J 6 bases, leaving 15 bases between the germline ends. This CDR3 is 13 amino acids long. Germline CDR1 and CDR2: SQVTM and ANQGSEA.